The entry that follows covers one T cell receptor (beta chain) sequence. Its antigen is unknown. The source of the sample is a study of long-term antiretroviral therapy in people with HIV. Findings of the study overall: Even long-term ART left TRB diversity below transplant donor controls, despite gains. Clones that expanded before ART (that is, prior to treatment) dominated the repertoire at all time points. Control repertoires displayed wider CDR3 length ranges than the HIV repertoires.

From each donor, at least one pre-ART PBMC sample and at least two post-ART PBMC samples were obtained. Run at survey level, the immunoSEQ assay was version v3.0. Produced via immunoSEQ multiplex PCR; TCRdb's table is partial and in-frame only. This table has fewer than 25,000 clones, 80% appearing once. This CDR3 region has 15 residues. Looked up from germline, CDR1 is SGHAT and CDR2 is FQNNGV. Germline trimming cut 6 bases from V and 8 bases from J; bases unmatched to any gene: 11. This sequence originates from a woman in her thirties with HIV. The J gene is TRBJ2-1, the V gene TRBV11-2; 9 bases agree with TRBD2. Source: unsorted PBMCs, taken 2.9 years after starting antiretroviral therapy. CDR3 coding DNA: TGTGCCAGCAGTTCAGTTGGACTAGCGTCCCATGAGCAGTTCTTC. Protein sequence: CASSSVGLASHEQFF.